These 2 T cell receptor beta chains came from one sample sequenced in a study of shared clonotypes between healthy human individuals. CD45RO-negative cells were positively selected for CCR7, leaving out terminally differentiated effector memory CD45RA+ cells. Repertoires were generated with immunoSEQ multiplex PCR, while TCRdb's copy carries only in-frame clones and drops some. The sample comprises roughly 2.1 million clones, under 95% of which are singletons, and 1.5% to 2% rests with the top ten. The sample consisted of naive CD8+ T cells from PBMCs. Every receptor here comes from a man aged 18 to 29 in good health. Some clones in this sample may be carry-over from other donors' samples.

This clone was seen just once. This chain joins TRBV6-5 and TRBJ2-2, with unresolved D. Germline CDR1 and CDR2: MNHEY and SVGAGI. This CDR3 is 13 amino acids long. The V end was cut by 0 bases, the J end by 7 bases, with 6 bases between. The CDR3 spells CASSYSERGELFF. DNA for the CDR3: TGTGCCAGCAGTTACTCGGAACGCGGGGAGCTGTTTTTT.

This chain joins TRBV28 and TRBJ2-5; D is ambiguous. The DNA matches TRBJ2-7 better at its end, which makes the J call doubtful. CDR3 length: 13 residues. Germline V gene lookup returns CDR1 MDHEN and CDR2 SYDVKM. The CDR3 nucleotides are TGTGCCAGCAGTTTGCACGGGTCGGACGAGCAGTACTTC. It codes for CASSLHGSDEQYF.